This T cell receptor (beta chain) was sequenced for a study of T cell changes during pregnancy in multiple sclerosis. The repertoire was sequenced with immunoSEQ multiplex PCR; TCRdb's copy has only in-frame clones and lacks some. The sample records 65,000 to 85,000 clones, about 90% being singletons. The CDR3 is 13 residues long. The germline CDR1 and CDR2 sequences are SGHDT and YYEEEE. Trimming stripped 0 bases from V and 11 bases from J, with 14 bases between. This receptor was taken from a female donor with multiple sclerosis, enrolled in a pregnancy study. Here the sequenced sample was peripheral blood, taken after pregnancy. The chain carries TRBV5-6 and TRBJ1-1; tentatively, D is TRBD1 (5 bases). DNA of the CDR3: TGTGCCAGCAGCTTGGGGGGCCTAACCCACGCTTTCTTT. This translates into CASSLGGLTHAFF.